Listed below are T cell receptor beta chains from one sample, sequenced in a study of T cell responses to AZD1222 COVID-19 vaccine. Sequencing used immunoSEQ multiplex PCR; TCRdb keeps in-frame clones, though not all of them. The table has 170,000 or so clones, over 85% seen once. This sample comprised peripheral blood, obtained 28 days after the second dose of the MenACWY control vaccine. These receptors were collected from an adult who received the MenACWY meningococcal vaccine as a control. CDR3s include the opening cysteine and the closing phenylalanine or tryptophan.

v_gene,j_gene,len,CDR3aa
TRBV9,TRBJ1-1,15,CASSVALGGNTEAFF
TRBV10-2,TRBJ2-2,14,CASSRGLNTGELFF
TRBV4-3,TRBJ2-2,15,CASSQRARNTGELFF
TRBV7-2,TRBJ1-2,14,CASSTSGAHYGYTF
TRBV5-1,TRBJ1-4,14,CASSTVGVREKLFF
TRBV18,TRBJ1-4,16,CASSRRQREVNEKLFF
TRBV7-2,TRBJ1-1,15,CASTQNRGQGTEAFF
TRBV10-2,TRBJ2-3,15,CASSDRGANTDTQYF
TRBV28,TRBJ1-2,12,CASRVYGIGYTF
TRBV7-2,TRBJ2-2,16,CASSSGGSGGAGELFF
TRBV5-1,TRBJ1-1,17,CASSYSPGQGFGTEAFF
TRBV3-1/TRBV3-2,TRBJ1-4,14,CASSQSTGGEKLFF
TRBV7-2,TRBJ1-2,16,CASSPHGQGAGYGYTF
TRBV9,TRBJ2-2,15,CASSVSGANTGELFF
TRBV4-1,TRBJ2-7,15,CASSQDPTGTYEQYF
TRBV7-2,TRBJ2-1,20,CASSLASGLAGGSSYNEQFF
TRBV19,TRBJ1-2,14,CASGGYDRVGGYTF
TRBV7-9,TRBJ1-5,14,CASSLVQSDQPQHF
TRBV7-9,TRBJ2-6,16,CASSLVGAGGANVLTF
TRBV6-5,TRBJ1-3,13,CASSYPPGNTIYF
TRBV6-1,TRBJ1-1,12,CASSEAGSEAFF
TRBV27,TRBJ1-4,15,CASSADRESEEKLFF
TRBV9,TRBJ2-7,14,CASSLDRGSYEQYF
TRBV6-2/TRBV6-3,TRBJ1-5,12,CASSSDYFGQHF
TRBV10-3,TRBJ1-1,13,CATSRAGNTEAFF
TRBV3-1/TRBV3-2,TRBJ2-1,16,CASSQDGEGSDNEQFF
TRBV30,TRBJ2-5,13,CAWSVGLRETQYF
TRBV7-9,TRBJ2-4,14,CASSFGDRRNIQYF
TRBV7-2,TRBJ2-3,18,CASSLGLGGIAGTDTQYF
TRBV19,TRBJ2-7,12,CASSRDSYEQYF
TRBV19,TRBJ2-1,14,CASRPGQDYNEQFF
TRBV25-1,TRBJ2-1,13,CASSSSNLNEQFF
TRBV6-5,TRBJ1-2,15,CASSFRTGRGWGYTF
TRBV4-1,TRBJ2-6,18,CASSHSGTSRSGANVLTF